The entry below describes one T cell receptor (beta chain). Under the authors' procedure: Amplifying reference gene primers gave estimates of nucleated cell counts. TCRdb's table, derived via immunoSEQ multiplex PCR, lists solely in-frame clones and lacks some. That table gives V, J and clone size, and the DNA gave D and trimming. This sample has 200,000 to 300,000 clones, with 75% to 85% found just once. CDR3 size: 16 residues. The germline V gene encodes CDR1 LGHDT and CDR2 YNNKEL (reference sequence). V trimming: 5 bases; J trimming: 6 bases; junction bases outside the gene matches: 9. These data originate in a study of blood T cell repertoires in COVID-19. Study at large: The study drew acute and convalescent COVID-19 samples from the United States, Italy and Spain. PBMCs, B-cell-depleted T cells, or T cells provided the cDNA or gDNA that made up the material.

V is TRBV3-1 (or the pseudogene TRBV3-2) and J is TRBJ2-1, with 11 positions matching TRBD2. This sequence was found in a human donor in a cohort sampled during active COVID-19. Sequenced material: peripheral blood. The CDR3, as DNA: TGTGCCAGCAGCTATACTAGCGGGAGAGTCTCCAATGAGCAGTTCTTC. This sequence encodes CASSYTSGRVSNEQFF.